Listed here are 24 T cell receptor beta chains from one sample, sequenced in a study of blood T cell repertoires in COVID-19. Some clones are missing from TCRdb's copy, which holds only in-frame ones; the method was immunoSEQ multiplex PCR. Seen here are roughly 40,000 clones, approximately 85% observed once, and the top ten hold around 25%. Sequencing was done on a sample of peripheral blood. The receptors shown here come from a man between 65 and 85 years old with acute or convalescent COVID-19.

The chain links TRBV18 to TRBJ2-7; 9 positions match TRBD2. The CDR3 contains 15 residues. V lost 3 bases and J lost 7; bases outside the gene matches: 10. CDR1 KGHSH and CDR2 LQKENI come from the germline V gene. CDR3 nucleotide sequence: TGTGCCAGCTCACCCCCGGGCGCGGGAGGGAGTGAGCAGTACTTC. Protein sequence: CASSPPGAGGSEQYF.

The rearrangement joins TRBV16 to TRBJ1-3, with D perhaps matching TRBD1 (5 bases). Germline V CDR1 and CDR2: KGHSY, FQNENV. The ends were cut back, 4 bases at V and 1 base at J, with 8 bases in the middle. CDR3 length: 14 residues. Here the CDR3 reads CASSRDSSGNTIYF. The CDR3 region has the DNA TGTGCCAGCAGCCGAGACAGTTCTGGAAACACCATATATTTT.

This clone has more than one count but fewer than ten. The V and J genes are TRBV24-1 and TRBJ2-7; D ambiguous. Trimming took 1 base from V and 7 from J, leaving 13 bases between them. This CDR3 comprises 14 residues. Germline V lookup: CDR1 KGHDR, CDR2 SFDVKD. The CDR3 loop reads CATSDLVRSEEQYF. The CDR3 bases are TGTGCCACCAGTGATTTAGTCCGATCGGAGGAGCAGTACTTC.

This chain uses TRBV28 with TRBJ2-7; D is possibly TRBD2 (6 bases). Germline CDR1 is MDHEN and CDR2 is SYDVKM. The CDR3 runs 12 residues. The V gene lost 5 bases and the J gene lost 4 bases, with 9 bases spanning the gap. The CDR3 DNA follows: TGTGCCAGCAGTGAGCGGGTGTACGAGCAGTACTTC. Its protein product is CASSERVYEQYF. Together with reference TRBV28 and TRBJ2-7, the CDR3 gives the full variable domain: DVKVTQSSRYLVKRTGEKVFLECVQDMDHENMFWYRQDPGLGLRLIYFSYDVKMKEKGDIPEGYSVSREKKERFSLILESASTNQTSMYLCASSERVYEQYFGPGTRLTVT.

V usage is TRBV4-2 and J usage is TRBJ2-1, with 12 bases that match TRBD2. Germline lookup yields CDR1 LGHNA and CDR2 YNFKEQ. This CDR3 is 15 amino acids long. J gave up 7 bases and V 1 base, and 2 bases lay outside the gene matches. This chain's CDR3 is CASSQGGTSGNEQFF. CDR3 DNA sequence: TGTGCCAGCAGCCAAGGTGGGACTAGCGGGAATGAGCAGTTCTTC.

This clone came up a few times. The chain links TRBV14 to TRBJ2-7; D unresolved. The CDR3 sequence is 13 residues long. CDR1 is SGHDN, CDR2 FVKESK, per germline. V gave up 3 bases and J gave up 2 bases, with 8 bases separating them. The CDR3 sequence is CASSQGHPYEQYF. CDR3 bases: TGTGCCAGCAGCCAGGGCCATCCCTACGAGCAGTACTTC.

This CDR3 reads CASSPMESSYEQYF. CDR3 DNA sequence: TGTGCCAGCTCACCAATGGAGAGCTCCTACGAGCAGTACTTC. This rearrangement joins TRBV18 to TRBJ2-7; D uncertain. V lost 2 bases, J lost 0 bases, and 8 bases lay in between. CDR1 is KGHSH, CDR2 LQKENI, per germline. The CDR3 is made up of 14 amino acids.

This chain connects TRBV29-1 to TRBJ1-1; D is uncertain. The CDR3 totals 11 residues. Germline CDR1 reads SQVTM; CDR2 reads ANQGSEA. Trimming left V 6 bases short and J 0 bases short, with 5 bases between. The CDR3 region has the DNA TGCAGCGTCCAGATGAACACTGAAGCTTTCTTT. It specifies CSVQMNTEAFF.

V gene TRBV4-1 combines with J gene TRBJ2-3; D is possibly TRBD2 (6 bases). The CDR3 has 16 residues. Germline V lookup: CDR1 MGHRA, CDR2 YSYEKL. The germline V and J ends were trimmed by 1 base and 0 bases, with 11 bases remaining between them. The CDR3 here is CASSQVDGSSTDTQYF. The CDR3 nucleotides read TGCGCCAGCAGCCAAGTCGACGGGAGTAGCACAGATACGCAGTATTTT.

The CDR3 here is CASSLSGGRAYNEQFF. CDR3 in DNA: TGCGCCAGCAGCTTGAGTGGAGGGAGGGCCTACAATGAGCAGTTCTTC. The chain combines TRBV5-1 with TRBJ2-1; 7 positions match TRBD2. Germline values: CDR1 SGHRS, CDR2 YFSETQ. The CDR3 is 16 residues long. The V and J ends lost 1 base and 2 bases, in that order; junction bases with no gene match: 6.

The chain's CDR3 is CSPLYNEQFF. For the CDR3, the DNA is TGCAGCCCTCTTTACAATGAGCAGTTCTTC. V is TRBV20-1 and J is TRBJ2-1; D is unclear. Germline CDR1 DFQATT, CDR2 SNEGSKA (reference sequence). CDR3 length: 10 residues.

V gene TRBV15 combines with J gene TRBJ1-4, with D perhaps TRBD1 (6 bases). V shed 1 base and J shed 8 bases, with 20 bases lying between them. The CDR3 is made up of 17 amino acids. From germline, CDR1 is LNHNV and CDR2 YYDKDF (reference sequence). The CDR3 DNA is TGTGCCACCAGCAGAGCACTCCTGCGGGGGCGATGGGAAAAACTGTTTTTT. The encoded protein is CATSRALLRGRWEKLFF.

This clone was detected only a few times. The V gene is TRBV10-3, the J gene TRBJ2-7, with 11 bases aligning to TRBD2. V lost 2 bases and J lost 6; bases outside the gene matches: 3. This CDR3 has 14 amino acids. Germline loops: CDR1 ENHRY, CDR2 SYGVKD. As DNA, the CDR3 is TGTGCCATCAGTGAGACTAGCGGGAGAACCGAGCAGTACTTC. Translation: CAISETSGRTEQYF.

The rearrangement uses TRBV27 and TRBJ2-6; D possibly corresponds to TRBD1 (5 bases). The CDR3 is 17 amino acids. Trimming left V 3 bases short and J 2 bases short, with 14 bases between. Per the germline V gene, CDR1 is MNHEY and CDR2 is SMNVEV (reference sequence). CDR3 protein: CASSFLRDFTGANVLTF. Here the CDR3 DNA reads TGTGCCAGCAGTTTCCTCAGGGATTTCACTGGGGCCAACGTCCTGACTTTC.

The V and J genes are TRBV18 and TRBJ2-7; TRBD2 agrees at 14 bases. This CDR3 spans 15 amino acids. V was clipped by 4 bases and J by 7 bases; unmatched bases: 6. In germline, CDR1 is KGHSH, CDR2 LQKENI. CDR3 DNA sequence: TGTGCCAGCTCACAGGGACTAGCGGGAGAACGGGAGCAGTACTTC. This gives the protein CASSQGLAGEREQYF.

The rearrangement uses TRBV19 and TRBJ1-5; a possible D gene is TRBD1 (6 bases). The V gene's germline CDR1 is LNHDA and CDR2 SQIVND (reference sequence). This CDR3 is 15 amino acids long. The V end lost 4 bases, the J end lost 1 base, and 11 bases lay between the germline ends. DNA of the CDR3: TGTGCCAGTAGTACTCGGGACAAGAGCAATCAGCCCCAGCATTTT. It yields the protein CASSTRDKSNQPQHF.

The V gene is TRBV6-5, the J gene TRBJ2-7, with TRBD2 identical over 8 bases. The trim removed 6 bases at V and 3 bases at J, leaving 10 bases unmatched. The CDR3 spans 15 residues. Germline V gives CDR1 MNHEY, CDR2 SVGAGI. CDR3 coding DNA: TGTGCCAGCAGCCAGGGACTAGGAGTGAACTACGAGCAGTACTTC. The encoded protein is CASSQGLGVNYEQYF.

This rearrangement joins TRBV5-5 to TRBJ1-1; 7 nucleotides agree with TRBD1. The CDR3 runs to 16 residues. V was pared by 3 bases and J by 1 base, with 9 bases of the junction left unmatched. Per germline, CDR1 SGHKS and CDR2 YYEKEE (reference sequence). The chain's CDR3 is CASSSRQGMGNTEAFF. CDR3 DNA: TGTGCCAGCAGCTCTCGACAGGGTATGGGGAACACTGAAGCTTTCTTT.

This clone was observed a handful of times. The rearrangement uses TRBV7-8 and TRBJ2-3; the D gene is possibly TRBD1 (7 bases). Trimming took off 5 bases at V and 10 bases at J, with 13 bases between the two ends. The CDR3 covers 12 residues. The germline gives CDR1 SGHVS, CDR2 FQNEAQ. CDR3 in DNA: TGTGCCAGCAGCCTTGACAGGGAGGCGCAGTATTTT. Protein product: CASSLDREAQYF.

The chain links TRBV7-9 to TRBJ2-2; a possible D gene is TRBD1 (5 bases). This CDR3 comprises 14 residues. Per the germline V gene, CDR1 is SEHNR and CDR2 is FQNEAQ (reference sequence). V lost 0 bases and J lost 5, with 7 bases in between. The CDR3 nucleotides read TGTGCCAGCAGCTTAGCCCCAGGGACCGGGGAGCTGTTTTTT. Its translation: CASSLAPGTGELFF.

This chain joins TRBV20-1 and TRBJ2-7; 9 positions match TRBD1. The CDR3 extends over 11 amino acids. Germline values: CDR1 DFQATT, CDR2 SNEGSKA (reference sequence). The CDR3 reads CSPGQGNEQYF. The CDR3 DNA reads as TGCAGCCCGGGACAGGGAAACGAGCAGTACTTC.

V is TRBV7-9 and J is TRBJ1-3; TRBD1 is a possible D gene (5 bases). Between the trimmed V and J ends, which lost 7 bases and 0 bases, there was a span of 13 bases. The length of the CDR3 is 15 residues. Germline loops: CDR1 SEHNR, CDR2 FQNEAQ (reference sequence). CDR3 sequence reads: CASNNGATSGNTIYF. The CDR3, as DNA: TGTGCCAGCAACAATGGGGCAACCTCTGGAAACACCATATATTTT.

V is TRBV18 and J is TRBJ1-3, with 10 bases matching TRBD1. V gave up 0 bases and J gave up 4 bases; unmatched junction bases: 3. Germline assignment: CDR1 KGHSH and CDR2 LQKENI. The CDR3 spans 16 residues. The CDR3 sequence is CASSPPGTGEGNTIYF. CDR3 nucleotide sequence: TGTGCCAGCTCACCACCCGGGACAGGGGAAGGAAACACCATATATTTT.

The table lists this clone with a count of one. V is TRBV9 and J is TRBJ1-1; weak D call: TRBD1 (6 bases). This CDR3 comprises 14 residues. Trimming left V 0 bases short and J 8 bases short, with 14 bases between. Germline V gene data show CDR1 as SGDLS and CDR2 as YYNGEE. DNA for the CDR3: TGTGCCAGCAGCGTAGGTGGGGGCGACCGAGAAGCTTTCTTT. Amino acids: CASSVGGGDREAFF.